This T cell receptor (beta chain) appears in the sequencing data of a study of T cell responses to AZD1222 COVID-19 vaccine. The wider study: Investigators merged groups given second doses at roughly 4 or roughly 12 weeks.

This CDR3 has 14 residues. With V trimmed by 6 bases and J by 3 bases, 5 bases remained unmatched. Germline V gene data show CDR1 as SGHTA and CDR2 as FQGTGA. General observations from the study: Spike-specific TCR breadth and depth rose after two AZD1222 doses. Seropositive at baseline were only a handful of AZD1222 recipients. No day 14 peak samples; only post-peak repertoires were characterized.

Profiling relied on immunoSEQ multiplex PCR, and the TCRdb table lists in-frame clones only, not all of them. Altogether approximately 100,000 clones are present, roughly 90% being singletons, with the ten largest covering roughly 1.1%. About this clone itself: The antigen is undetermined.

This receptor was taken from an adult in good health. This sample comprised peripheral blood, obtained on day 0 of AZD1222 vaccination. This chain links TRBV7-3 with TRBJ2-1; TRBD1 matches 7 bases. CDR3 amino acids: CASRTRDSYNEQFF. For the CDR3, the DNA is TGTGCCAGCAGGACCCGGGACAGCTACAATGAGCAGTTCTTC.